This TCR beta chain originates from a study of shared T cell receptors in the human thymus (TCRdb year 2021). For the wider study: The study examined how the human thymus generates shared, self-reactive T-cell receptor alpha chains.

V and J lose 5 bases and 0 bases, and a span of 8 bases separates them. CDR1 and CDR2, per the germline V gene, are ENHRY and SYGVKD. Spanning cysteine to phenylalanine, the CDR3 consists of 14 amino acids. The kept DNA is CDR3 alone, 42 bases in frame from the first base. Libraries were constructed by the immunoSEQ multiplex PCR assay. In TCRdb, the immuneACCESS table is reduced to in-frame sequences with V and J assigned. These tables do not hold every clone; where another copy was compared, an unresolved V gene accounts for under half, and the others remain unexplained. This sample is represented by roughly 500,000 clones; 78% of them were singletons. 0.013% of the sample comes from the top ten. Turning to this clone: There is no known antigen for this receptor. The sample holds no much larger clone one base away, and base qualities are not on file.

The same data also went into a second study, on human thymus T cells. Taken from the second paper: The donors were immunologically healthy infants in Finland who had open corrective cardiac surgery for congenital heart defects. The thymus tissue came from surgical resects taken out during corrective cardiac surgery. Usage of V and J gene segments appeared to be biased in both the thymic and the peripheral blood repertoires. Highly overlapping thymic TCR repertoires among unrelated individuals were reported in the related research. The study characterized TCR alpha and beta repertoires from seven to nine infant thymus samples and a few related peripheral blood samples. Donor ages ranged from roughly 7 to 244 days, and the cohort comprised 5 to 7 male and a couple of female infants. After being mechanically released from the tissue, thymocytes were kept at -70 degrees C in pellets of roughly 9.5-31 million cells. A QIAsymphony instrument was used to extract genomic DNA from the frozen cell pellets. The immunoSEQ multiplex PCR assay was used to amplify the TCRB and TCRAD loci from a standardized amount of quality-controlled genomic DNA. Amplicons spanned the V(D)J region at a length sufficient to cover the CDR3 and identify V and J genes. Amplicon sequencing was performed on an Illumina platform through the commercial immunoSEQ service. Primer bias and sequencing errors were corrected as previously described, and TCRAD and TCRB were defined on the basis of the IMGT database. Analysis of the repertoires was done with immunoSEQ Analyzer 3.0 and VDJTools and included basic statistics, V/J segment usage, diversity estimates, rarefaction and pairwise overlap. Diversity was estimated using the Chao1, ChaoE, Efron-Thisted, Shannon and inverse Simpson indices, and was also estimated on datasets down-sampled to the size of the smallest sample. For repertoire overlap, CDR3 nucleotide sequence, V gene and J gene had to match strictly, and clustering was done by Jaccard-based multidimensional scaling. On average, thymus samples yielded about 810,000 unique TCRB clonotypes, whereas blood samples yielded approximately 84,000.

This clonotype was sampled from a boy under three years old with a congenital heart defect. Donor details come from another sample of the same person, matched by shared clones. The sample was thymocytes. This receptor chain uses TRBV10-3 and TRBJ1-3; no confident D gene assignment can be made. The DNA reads TGTGCCATCAGTTCGGTGGTCTCTGGAAACACCATATATTTT. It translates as CAISSVVSGNTIYF.